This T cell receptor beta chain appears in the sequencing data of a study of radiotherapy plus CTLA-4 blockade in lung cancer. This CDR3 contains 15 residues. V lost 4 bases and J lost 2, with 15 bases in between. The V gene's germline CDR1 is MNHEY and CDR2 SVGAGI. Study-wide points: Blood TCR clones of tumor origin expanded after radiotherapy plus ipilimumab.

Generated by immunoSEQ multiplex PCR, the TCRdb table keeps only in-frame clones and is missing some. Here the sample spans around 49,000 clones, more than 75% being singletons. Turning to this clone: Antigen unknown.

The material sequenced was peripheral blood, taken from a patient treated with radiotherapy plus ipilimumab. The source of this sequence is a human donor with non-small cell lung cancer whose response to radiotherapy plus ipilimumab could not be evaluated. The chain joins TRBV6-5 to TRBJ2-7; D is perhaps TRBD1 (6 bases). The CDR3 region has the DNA TGTGCCAGCAGTTCCGGGACACTCAACACCTACGAGCAGTACTTC. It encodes CASSSGTLNTYEQYF.